This T cell receptor (beta chain) comes out of a study of cytotoxic CD8 clonotypes in ibrutinib-treated CLL. On the study more broadly: Response samples were obtained once patients had received a median about 11 months of treatment, range 6 to 36. Study-wide results and caveats: Before falling back toward baseline at progression, clonality had risen at the time of ibrutinib response. Private clonotypes, not public ones, expanded at ibrutinib response.

About 2 micrograms of genomic DNA (from cryopreserved PBMCs) were used for TCR beta libraries. As to this clone: The antigen is undetermined.

Profiling relied on immunoSEQ multiplex PCR, and the TCRdb table lists in-frame clones only, not all of them. The data show around 140,000 clones, around 80% seen once. The receptor comes from a human donor with chronic lymphocytic leukemia. The sequences come from PBMCs, collected after 36 months of ibrutinib treatment.

The CDR3 region is CASSRDWLYNEQFF. The CDR3 nucleotides read TGTGCCAGCAGTCGGGACTGGTTATACAATGAGCAGTTCTTC. The rearrangement links TRBV2 to TRBJ2-1, with a weak D call TRBD2 (6 bases). The germline V gene encodes CDR1 SNHLY and CDR2 FYNNEI. The V gene lost 5 bases and the J gene lost 4 bases, with 12 bases spanning the gap. This CDR3 contains 14 residues.